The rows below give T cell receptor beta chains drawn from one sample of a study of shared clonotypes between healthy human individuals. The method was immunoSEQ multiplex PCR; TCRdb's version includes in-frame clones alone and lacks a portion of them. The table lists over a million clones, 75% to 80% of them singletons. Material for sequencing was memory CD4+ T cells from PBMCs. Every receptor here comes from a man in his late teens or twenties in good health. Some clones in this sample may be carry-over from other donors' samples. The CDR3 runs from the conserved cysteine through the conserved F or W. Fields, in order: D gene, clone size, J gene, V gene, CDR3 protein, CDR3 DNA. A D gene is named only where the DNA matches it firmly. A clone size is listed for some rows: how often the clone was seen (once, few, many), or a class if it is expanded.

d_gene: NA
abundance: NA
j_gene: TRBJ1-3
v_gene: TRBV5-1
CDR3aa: CASSRISGNTIYF
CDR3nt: TGCGCCAGCAGCCGAATCTCTGGAAACACCATATATTTT

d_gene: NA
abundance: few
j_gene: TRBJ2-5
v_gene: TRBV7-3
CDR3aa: CASSLGHGNGETQYF
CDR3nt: TGTGCCAGCAGCTTAGGGCACGGAAATGGCGAGACCCAGTACTTC

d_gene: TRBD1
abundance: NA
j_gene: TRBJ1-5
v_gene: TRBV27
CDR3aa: CASSSLSGQRQPQHF
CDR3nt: TGTGCCAGCAGTTCCCTTTCGGGACAGAGACAGCCCCAGCATTTT

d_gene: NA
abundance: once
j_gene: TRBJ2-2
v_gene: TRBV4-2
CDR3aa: CASSQASSVGELFF
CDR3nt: TGTGCCAGCAGCCAAGCCTCGAGTGTGGGGGAGCTGTTTTTT

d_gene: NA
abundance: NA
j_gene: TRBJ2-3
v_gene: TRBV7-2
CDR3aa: CASSPDGIRTDTQYF
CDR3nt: TGTGCCAGCAGCCCAGACGGTATCCGCACAGATACGCAGTATTTT

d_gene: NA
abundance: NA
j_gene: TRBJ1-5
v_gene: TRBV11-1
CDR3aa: CASSQTQGQPQHF
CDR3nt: TGTGCCAGCAGCCAAACCCAGGGTCAGCCCCAGCATTTT

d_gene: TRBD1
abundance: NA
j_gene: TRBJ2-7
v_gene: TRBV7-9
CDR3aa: CASSFGTGGKVEQYF
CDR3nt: TGTGCCAGCAGCTTCGGGACAGGGGGGAAAGTCGAGCAGTACTTC

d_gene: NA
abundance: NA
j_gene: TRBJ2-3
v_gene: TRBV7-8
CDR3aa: CASSLKRVSTDTQYF
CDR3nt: TGTGCCAGCAGCTTAAAGCGGGTTAGCACAGATACGCAGTATTTT

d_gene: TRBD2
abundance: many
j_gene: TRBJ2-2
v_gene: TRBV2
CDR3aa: CASSEVVGRATGELFF
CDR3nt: TGTGCCAGCAGTGAAGTTGTCGGGAGGGCTACCGGGGAGCTGTTTTTT

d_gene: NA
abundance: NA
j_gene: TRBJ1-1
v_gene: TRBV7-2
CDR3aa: CASSSAGVNTEAFF
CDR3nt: TGTGCCAGCAGCTCCGCAGGGGTGAACACTGAAGCTTTCTTT

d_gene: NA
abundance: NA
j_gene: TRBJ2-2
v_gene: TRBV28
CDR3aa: CASSPRTFNTGELFF
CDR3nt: TGTGCCAGCAGCCCTCGGACTTTCAACACCGGGGAGCTGTTTTTT

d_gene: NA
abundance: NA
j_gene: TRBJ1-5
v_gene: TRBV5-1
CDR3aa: CASSLGSGQPQHF
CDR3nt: TGCGCCAGCAGCTTGGGATCGGGGCAGCCCCAGCATTTT

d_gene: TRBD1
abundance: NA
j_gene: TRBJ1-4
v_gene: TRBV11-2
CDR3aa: CASSLVAGGGSWEKLFF
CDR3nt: TGTGCCAGCAGCTTGGTAGCAGGGGGCGGCTCGTGGGAAAAACTGTTTTTT

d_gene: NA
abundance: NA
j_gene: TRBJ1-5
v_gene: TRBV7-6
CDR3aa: CASSLAPSNQPQHF
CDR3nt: TGTGCCAGCAGCTTAGCCCCTAGCAATCAGCCCCAGCATTTT

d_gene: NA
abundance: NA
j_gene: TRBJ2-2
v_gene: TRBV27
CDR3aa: CASRLGGANTGELFF
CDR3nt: TGTGCCAGCAGGCTGGGTGGCGCGAACACCGGGGAGCTGTTTTTT

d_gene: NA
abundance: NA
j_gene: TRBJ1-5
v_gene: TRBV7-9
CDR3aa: CASSPGQQYSNQPQHF
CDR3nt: TGTGCCAGCAGCCCCGGACAGCAGTATAGCAATCAGCCCCAGCATTTT

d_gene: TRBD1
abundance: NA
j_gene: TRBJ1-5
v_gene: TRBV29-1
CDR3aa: CSVAGGADQPQHF
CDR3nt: TGCAGCGTTGCAGGGGGCGCGGATCAGCCCCAGCATTTT

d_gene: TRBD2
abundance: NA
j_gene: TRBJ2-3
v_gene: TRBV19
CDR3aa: CASSMGSGGRTDTQYF
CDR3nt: TGTGCCAGTAGTATGGGAAGCGGGGGACGCACAGATACGCAGTATTTT

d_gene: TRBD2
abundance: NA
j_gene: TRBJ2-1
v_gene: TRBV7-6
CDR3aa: CASSLMLGRAKDEQFF
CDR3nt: TGTGCCAGCAGCTTGATGCTCGGGAGGGCCAAGGATGAGCAGTTCTTC

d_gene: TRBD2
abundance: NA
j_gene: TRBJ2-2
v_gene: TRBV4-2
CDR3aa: CASSGGLAGGTGELFF
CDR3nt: TGTGCCAGCAGCGGGGGACTAGCGGGAGGTACCGGGGAGCTGTTTTTT

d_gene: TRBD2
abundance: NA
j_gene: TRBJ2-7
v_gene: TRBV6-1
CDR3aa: CASTASGTTYEQYF
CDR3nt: TGTGCCAGCACGGCTAGCGGGACTACGTACGAGCAGTACTTC

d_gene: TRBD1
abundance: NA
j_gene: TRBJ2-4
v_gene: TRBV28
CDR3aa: CASSTSGQDVAKNIQYF
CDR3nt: TGTGCCAGCAGTACCTCCGGACAGGACGTAGCCAAAAACATTCAGTACTTC